This is a list of T cell receptor beta chains from one sample in a study of shared clonotypes between healthy human individuals. Only in-frame clones appear in the TCRdb table, and some are missing; sequencing was by immunoSEQ multiplex PCR. The data contain hundreds of thousands of clones, over 95% of them singletons. Sequenced material: naive CD8+ T cells sorted from blood. The receptors originated from a woman aged 25 to 39 in good health. Each CDR3 is given with its conserved first and last residue. Fields, in order: CDR3 protein, CDR3 DNA, clone size, J gene, D gene, V gene. The D gene is left open where the match is weak. Clone size, where shown, is once, few, many, or a class for clones that have expanded.

cdr3_aa: CASSSGQDYYEQYF
cdr3_nt: TGCGCCAGCAGCTCCGGACAGGATTACTACGAGCAGTACTTC
clone_size: .
j_call: TRBJ2-7
d_call: TRBD1
v_call: TRBV5-1

cdr3_aa: CASSDVQVPPADTQYF
cdr3_nt: TGTGCCAGCAGTGACGTACAGGTCCCCCCAGCAGATACGCAGTATTTT
clone_size: .
j_call: TRBJ2-3
d_call: .
v_call: TRBV2

cdr3_aa: CASSFEGNTEAFF
cdr3_nt: TGTGCCAGCAGCTTTGAGGGCAACACTGAAGCTTTCTTT
clone_size: .
j_call: TRBJ1-1
d_call: .
v_call: TRBV7-9

cdr3_aa: CASTSPAYEQFF
cdr3_nt: TGTGCCAGCACCTCCCCCGCCTACGAGCAGTTCTTC
clone_size: .
j_call: TRBJ2-1
d_call: .
v_call: TRBV27

cdr3_aa: CATTNARGTYEQYF
cdr3_nt: TGTGCCACCACCAATGCAAGGGGGACCTACGAGCAGTACTTC
clone_size: once
j_call: TRBJ2-7
d_call: .
v_call: TRBV15

cdr3_aa: CASSRILGERGQPQHF
cdr3_nt: TGTGCCAGCAGCCGTATCCTCGGGGAGAGGGGTCAGCCCCAGCATTTT
clone_size: .
j_call: TRBJ1-5
d_call: .
v_call: TRBV21-1

cdr3_aa: CASSLSSRGNSYEQYF
cdr3_nt: TGTGCCAGCAGCTTATCGTCCAGGGGGAATTCCTACGAGCAGTACTTC
clone_size: .
j_call: TRBJ2-7
d_call: TRBD1
v_call: TRBV7-9

cdr3_aa: CSVESGTGSYEQYF
cdr3_nt: TGCAGCGTTGAGTCCGGGACAGGCTCCTACGAGCAGTACTTC
clone_size: .
j_call: TRBJ2-7
d_call: TRBD1
v_call: TRBV29-1

cdr3_aa: CASSFGTSFEQYF
cdr3_nt: TGTGCCAGCAGTTTCGGGACTAGCTTCGAGCAGTACTTC
clone_size: .
j_call: TRBJ2-7
d_call: TRBD2
v_call: TRBV27

cdr3_aa: CASADWQNSYEQYF
cdr3_nt: TGTGCCTCAGCCGACTGGCAGAACTCCTACGAGCAGTACTTC
clone_size: .
j_call: TRBJ2-7
d_call: .
v_call: TRBV19

cdr3_aa: CASSVQGATEAFF
cdr3_nt: TGTGCCAGCAGTGTCCAGGGGGCAACTGAAGCTTTCTTT
clone_size: .
j_call: TRBJ1-1
d_call: TRBD1
v_call: TRBV28

cdr3_aa: CASSLGWGTQNNEQYF
cdr3_nt: TGTGCCAGCAGCTTAGGCTGGGGGACCCAGAATAACGAGCAGTACTTC
clone_size: .
j_call: TRBJ2-7
d_call: .
v_call: TRBV13

cdr3_aa: CASSVVMNTEAFF
cdr3_nt: TGTGCCAGCAGCGTAGTTATGAACACTGAAGCTTTCTTT
clone_size: .
j_call: TRBJ1-1
d_call: .
v_call: TRBV9

cdr3_aa: CASSEEAYEQYF
cdr3_nt: TGTGCCAGCAGTGAGGAGGCCTACGAGCAGTACTTC
clone_size: .
j_call: TRBJ2-7
d_call: .
v_call: TRBV2

cdr3_aa: CASSPRLVGEQYF
cdr3_nt: TGTGCCAGCAGCCCCAGACTAGTAGGAGAGCAGTACTTC
clone_size: few
j_call: TRBJ2-7
d_call: .
v_call: TRBV9

cdr3_aa: CASSIWEGNQPQHF
cdr3_nt: TGTGCCAGTAGTATATGGGAGGGCAATCAGCCCCAGCATTTT
clone_size: few
j_call: TRBJ1-5
d_call: .
v_call: TRBV19

cdr3_aa: CASSPGRGAYEQYF
cdr3_nt: TGTGCCAGCAGCCCCGGGAGGGGGGCCTACGAGCAGTACTTC
clone_size: .
j_call: TRBJ2-7
d_call: TRBD2
v_call: TRBV7-2

cdr3_aa: CASSEPEWWLAGGETQYF
cdr3_nt: TGCGCCAGCAGTGAGCCCGAGTGGTGGCTAGCGGGGGGAGAGACCCAGTACTTC
clone_size: .
j_call: TRBJ2-5
d_call: TRBD2
v_call: TRBV10-2

cdr3_aa: CASSLAAGNTGELFF
cdr3_nt: TGCGCCAGCAGCTTGGCCGCAGGGAACACCGGGGAGCTGTTTTTT
clone_size: .
j_call: TRBJ2-2
d_call: .
v_call: TRBV5-1